This T cell receptor (beta chain) was obtained from a study of type 1 and type 2 diabetes patients. Overall study findings and caveats: Some HECs seen only in T1D might also appear in more T2D or control samples. Type 2 diabetes and control samples shared highly correlated V and J usage, averaging around 0.97.

On this clonotype itself: Its antigen is as yet unknown.

The CDR3 extends over 12 amino acids. Trimming left V 5 bases short and J 11 bases short, with 12 bases between. Per the germline V gene, CDR1 is SGHTA and CDR2 is FQGTGA. Each participant gave about 10 milliliters of peripheral blood. The PCR template was genomic DNA. A primer set of 30 forward and 13 reverse primers amplified the CDR3. In TCRdb, the multiplex PCR reads were re-called with MiXCR into one record per CDR3 protein. The sample contains under 300,000 distinct CDR3 sequences, around 47% of which appear only once. Sequenced material: peripheral blood mononuclear cells (PBMCs). The chain has TRBV7-3 and TRBJ1-4; perhaps TRBD1 as D (5 bases). The receptor's source is a man younger than 30 with type 2 diabetes. Written as DNA, the CDR3 is TGTGCCAGCAGCCTAGGGGACCTGAAACTGTTTTTT. This translates into CASSLGDLKLFF.